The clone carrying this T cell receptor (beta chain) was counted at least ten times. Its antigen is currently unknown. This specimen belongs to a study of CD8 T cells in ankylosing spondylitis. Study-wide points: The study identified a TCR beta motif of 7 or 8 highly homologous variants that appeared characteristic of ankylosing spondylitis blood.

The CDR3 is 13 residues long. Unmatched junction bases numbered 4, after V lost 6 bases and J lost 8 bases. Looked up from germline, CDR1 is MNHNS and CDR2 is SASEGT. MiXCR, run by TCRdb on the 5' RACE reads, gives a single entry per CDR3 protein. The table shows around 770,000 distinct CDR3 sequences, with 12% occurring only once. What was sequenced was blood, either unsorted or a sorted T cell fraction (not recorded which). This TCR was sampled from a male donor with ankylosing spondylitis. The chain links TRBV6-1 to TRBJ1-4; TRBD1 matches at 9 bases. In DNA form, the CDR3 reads TGTGCCAGCAGGACAGGGGGAGGAGAAAAACTGTTTTTT. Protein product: CASRTGGGEKLFF.